The 17 T cell receptor beta chains below come from one sample, sequenced in a study of cytomegalovirus exposure and HLA in healthy donors. Primers: 60 Vbeta forward and 13 Jbeta reverse. Here immunoSEQ multiplex PCR was the method, and the copy in TCRdb shows in-frame clones only, minus some. The data show over 85,000 clones, roughly three quarters seen once. The sample comprised PBMCs. Receptor source: a male donor in good health and CMV-seropositive.

The J gene is TRBJ1-5, the V gene TRBV19; D possibly corresponds to TRBD1 (5 bases). This CDR3 has 16 residues. Germline V gene sequence: CDR1 LNHDA, CDR2 SQIVND (reference sequence). Trimming shortened V by 3 bases and J by 4 bases, and 16 bases separated the two germline ends. Written as DNA, the CDR3 is TGTGCCAGTAGTATCTGGGGCGCGGGGGTTAATCAGCCCCAGCATTTT. Amino acid sequence: CASSIWGAGVNQPQHF.

V gene TRBV7-3 combines with J gene TRBJ2-5, with 11 positions matching TRBD2. The J segment lost 6 bases and the V segment lost 0 bases, leaving 6 bases of the junction unmatched. This CDR3 spans 16 amino acids. CDR1 and CDR2 (germline): SGHTA, FQGTGA. In DNA, the CDR3 is TGTGCCAGCAGCTTAACGCTAGCGGGAGGAGGGAAGACCCAGTACTTC. This codes for CASSLTLAGGGKTQYF.

The genes are TRBV5-5 and TRBJ2-1; 9 nucleotides align to TRBD2. Per the germline V gene, CDR1 is SGHKS and CDR2 is YYEKEE (reference sequence). Trimming cost V 2 bases and J 9 bases; bases outside gene matches: 9. The CDR3 runs 15 residues. This CDR3 reads CASSFSGGRAVEQFF. In DNA form, the CDR3 reads TGTGCCAGCAGCTTTTCCGGCGGGAGGGCCGTTGAGCAGTTCTTC.

The chain combines TRBV5-1 with TRBJ2-5; 12 positions agree with TRBD2. V gave up 6 bases and J gave up 5 bases; unmatched junction bases: 11. Germline values: CDR1 SGHRS, CDR2 YFSETQ. The CDR3 has 16 amino acids. Written as DNA, the CDR3 is TGCGCCAGCATGCAAGTGGGACTAGCGGGTGACGAGACCCAGTACTTC. This encodes CASMQVGLAGDETQYF.

The genes are TRBV2 and TRBJ1-2, with D maybe TRBD1 (6 bases). V lost 4 bases and J 3 bases, leaving 12 bases between the germline ends. CDR1 SNHLY and CDR2 FYNNEI come from the germline V gene. The CDR3 has 14 amino acids. CDR3 nucleotide sequence: TGTGCCAGCAGTGGGGACACTTCTTACTATGGCTACACCTTC. It yields the protein CASSGDTSYYGYTF.

The CDR3 nucleotides are TGTGCCAGCAGCGTAGAAGAGCGGGAGGTCCAAGAGACCCAGTACTTC. Its protein product is CASSVEEREVQETQYF. The J gene is TRBJ2-5, the V gene TRBV9; 9 bases are a match to TRBD2. The CDR3 extends over 16 amino acids. CDR1 SGDLS and CDR2 YYNGEE come from the germline V gene. The junction had 4 bases not matched to a gene; V was cut back by 0 bases and J by 1 base.

The chain uses TRBV7-6 and TRBJ2-3, with D hard to call. From germline, CDR1 is SGHVS and CDR2 FNYEAQ. This CDR3 comprises 12 residues. Trimming shortened V by 5 bases and J by 2 bases, and 5 bases separated the two germline ends. CDR3 coding DNA: TGTGCCAGCAGCACTTACACAGATACGCAGTATTTT. Its translation is CASSTYTDTQYF.

This chain joins TRBV5-1 and TRBJ1-4; D might be TRBD1 (5 bases). The germline V gene has CDR1 SGHRS and CDR2 YFSETQ. Between the trimmed V and J ends, which lost 4 bases and 1 base, there was a span of 8 bases. The CDR3 totals 14 residues. DNA of the CDR3: TGCGCCAGCAGCGGCGACAGAACTAATGAAAAACTGTTTTTT. Translating it yields CASSGDRTNEKLFF. The entire variable domain, with the rest obtained from reference TRBV5-1 and TRBJ1-4, is as follows: KAGVTQTPRYLIKTRGQQVTLSCSPISGHRSVSWYQQTPGQGLQFLFEYFSETQRNKGNFPGRFSGRQFSNSRSEMNVSTLELGDSALYLCASSGDRTNEKLFFGSGTQLSVL.

The chain couples TRBV18 to TRBJ2-3; the D is unclear. This CDR3 is 12 amino acids long. CDR1 is KGHSH and CDR2 is LQKENI in the germline V gene. Trimming cost V 3 bases and J 6 bases, with 7 bases left between them. The CDR3 DNA reads as TGTGCCAGCTCACCCACCGAGGATACGCAGTATTTT. It yields the protein CASSPTEDTQYF.

The chain couples TRBV6-5 to TRBJ1-1; 7 nucleotides match TRBD1. CDR1 is MNHEY, CDR2 SVGAGI, per germline. This CDR3 comprises 15 residues. V gave up 4 bases and J gave up 4 bases; unmatched junction bases: 9. The DNA of the CDR3 is TGTGCCAGCAGTTCGTGGGACAGCTATCCCACTGAAGCTTTCTTT. Translation: CASSSWDSYPTEAFF.

The genes are TRBV9 and TRBJ1-2; 7 bases are shared with TRBD1. Germline trimming cut 6 bases from V and 6 bases from J; bases unmatched to any gene: 8. The CDR3 is made up of 13 amino acids. Germline V gene data show CDR1 as SGDLS and CDR2 as YYNGEE. CDR3 residues: CASNLGQADGYTF. The CDR3 bases are TGTGCCAGCAACCTCGGACAGGCCGATGGCTACACCTTC.

V is TRBV2 and J is TRBJ2-2; TRBD2 matches at 12 bases. The CDR3 consists of 15 residues. Germline V CDR1 and CDR2: SNHLY, FYNNEI. J gave up 5 bases and V 5 bases, and 3 bases lay outside the gene matches. The CDR3 reads CASSPTSGSTGELFF. DNA for the CDR3: TGTGCCAGCAGTCCGACTAGCGGGAGTACCGGGGAGCTGTTTTTT.

The rearrangement links TRBV7-9 to TRBJ2-7, with 7 nucleotides matching TRBD1. CDR1 and CDR2 (germline): SEHNR, FQNEAQ (reference sequence). V trimming: 5 bases; J trimming: 1 base; junction bases outside the gene matches: 8. The CDR3 is 15 amino acids. CDR3 region: CASSNDWDRSYEQYF. In nucleotides, the CDR3 is TGTGCCAGCAGCAACGACTGGGACAGATCCTACGAGCAGTACTTC.

This chain connects TRBV4-2 to TRBJ2-1; 10 bases are a match to TRBD1. V shed 4 bases and J 16 bases; nucleotides not matched to a gene: 7. This CDR3 spans 12 amino acids. Germline CDR1 and CDR2: LGHNA and YNFKEQ. CDR3 nucleotide sequence: TGTGCCAGCAGCCCGACAGACAGGGGGCTTTTCTTC. This translates into CASSPTDRGLFF.

This clone was recorded a few times. V gene TRBV4-2 combines with J gene TRBJ2-3; 7 bases align to TRBD1. Germline V gene lookup returns CDR1 LGHNA and CDR2 YNFKEQ. The junction had 12 bases not matched to a gene; V was cut back by 7 bases and J by 2 bases. The length of the CDR3 is 16 residues. The DNA of the CDR3 is TGTGCCAGCACCCTCGGACAGGACAACCCCACAGATACGCAGTATTTT. Its translation is CASTLGQDNPTDTQYF.

The J gene is TRBJ1-2, the V gene TRBV25-1; TRBD1 aligns across 7 bases. V gave up 2 bases and J gave up 4 bases; unmatched junction bases: 10. Germline V gene sequence: CDR1 MGHDK, CDR2 SYGVNS. The CDR3 is made up of 16 amino acids. CDR3 protein: CASSEAGGGEVYGYTF. The DNA for the CDR3 is TGTGCCAGCAGTGAAGCGGGAGGGGGCGAAGTCTATGGCTACACCTTC.

V and J are TRBV11-2 and TRBJ1-2; D unresolved. Germline-derived CDR1 and CDR2 are SGHAT and FQNNGV. V lost 5 bases and J lost 4, with 11 bases in between. The CDR3 spans 13 residues. CDR3 nucleotides: TGTGCCAGCAGCGCCAAGGAGGTCTATGGCTACACCTTC. Translation: CASSAKEVYGYTF.